The clone carrying this T cell receptor beta chain came up a few times. What it binds is unknown. These data belong to a study of response to subunit inactivated influenza vaccine. Study-wide findings and caveats: The authors offered the suggestion that each seasonal influenza vaccination recruits few new T cells.

TCRdb re-derived calls from the RT-PCR reads in MiXCR, one entry per CDR3 protein. The sample lists a few hundred thousand distinct CDR3 sequences, about a fifth occurring once. This CDR3 has 15 amino acids. From germline, CDR1 is SGHRS and CDR2 YFSETQ. V was cut by 2 bases and J by 4 bases, with 10 bases left in between. The V and J genes are TRBV5-1 and TRBJ1-6; no definite D call. The material sequenced was PBMCs from blood, taken approximately 20 months after vaccination. This clonotype was obtained from a man aged 50 to 69 who received an inactivated influenza vaccine. The CDR3 DNA follows: TGCGCCAGCAGCTTCGAAGTTACATATAATTCACCCCTCCACTTT. Protein product: CASSFEVTYNSPLHF.